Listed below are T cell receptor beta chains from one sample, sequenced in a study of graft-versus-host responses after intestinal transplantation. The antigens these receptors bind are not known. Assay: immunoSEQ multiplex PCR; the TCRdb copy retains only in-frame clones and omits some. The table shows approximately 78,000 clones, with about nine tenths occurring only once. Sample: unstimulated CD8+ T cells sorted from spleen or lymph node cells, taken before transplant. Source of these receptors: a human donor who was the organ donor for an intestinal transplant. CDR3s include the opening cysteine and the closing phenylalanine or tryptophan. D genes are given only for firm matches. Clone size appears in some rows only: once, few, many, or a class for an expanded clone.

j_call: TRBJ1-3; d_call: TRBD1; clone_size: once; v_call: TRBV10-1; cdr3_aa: CASSRTGGNSGNTIYF; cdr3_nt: TGCGCCAGCAGTAGGACAGGGGGGAACTCTGGAAACACCATATATTTT
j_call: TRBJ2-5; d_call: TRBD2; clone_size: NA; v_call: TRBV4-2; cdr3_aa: CASSQAGGLSETQYF; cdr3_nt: TGTGCCAGCAGCCAAGCGGGGGGGCTCTCAGAGACCCAGTACTTC
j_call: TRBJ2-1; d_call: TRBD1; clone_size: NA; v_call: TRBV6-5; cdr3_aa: CASSYFQGAADEQFF; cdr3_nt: TGTGCCAGCAGTTACTTTCAGGGGGCTGCAGATGAGCAGTTCTTC
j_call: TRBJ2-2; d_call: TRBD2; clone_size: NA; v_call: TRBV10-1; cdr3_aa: CASSPSGAYTGELFF; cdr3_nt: TGCGCCAGCAGCCCTAGCGGGGCCTACACCGGGGAGCTGTTTTTT
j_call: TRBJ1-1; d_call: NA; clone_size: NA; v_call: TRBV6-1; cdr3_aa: CASSEVMLNTEAFF; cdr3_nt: TGTGCCAGCAGTGAAGTGATGTTGAACACTGAAGCTTTCTTT
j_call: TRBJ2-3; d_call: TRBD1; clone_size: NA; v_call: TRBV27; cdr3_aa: CASSLWGQSITDTQYF; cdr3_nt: TGTGCCAGCAGTTTATGGGGACAGAGCATAACAGATACGCAGTATTTT
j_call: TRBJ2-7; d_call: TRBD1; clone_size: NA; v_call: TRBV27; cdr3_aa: CASSFSDRGLNEQYF; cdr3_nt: TGTGCCAGCAGTTTTTCGGACAGGGGTCTTAACGAGCAGTACTTC
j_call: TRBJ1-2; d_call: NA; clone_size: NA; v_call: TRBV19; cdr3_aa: CASSIGFGNYGYTF; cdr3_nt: TGTGCCAGTAGTATAGGCTTTGGAAACTATGGCTACACCTTC
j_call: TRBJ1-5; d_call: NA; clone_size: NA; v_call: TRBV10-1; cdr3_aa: CASSEGSQPQHF; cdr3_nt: TGCGCCAGCAGTGAGGGGTCGCAGCCCCAGCATTTT
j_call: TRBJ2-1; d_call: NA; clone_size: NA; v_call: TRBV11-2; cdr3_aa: CASSLDFSSYNEQFF; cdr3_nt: TGTGCCAGCAGCTTAGACTTTAGCTCCTACAATGAGCAGTTCTTC
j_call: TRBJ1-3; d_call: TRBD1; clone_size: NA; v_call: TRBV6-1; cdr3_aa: CASGTDHGSGNTIYF; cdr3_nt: TGTGCCAGCGGGACAGACCATGGCTCTGGAAACACCATATATTTT
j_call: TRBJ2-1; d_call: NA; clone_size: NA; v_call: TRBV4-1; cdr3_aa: CASSQDMNPLSEQFF; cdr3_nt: TGCGCCAGCAGCCAAGATATGAACCCCCTGAGCGAGCAGTTCTTC
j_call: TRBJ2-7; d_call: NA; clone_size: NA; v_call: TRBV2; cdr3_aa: CASAGWSEQYF; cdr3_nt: TGTGCCAGCGCTGGCTGGAGCGAGCAGTACTTC
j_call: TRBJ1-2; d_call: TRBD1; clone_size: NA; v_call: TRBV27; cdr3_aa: CASSLDRVNGYTF; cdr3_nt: TGTGCCAGCAGTTTAGACAGGGTAAATGGCTACACCTTC
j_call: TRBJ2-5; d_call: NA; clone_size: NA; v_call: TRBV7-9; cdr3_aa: CASSHPGLYGQETQYF; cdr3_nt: TGTGCCAGCAGCCACCCGGGTTTGTATGGACAAGAGACCCAGTACTTC
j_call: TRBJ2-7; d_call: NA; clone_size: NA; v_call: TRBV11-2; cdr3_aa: CASSLEATAYSYEQYF; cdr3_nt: TGTGCCAGCAGCTTAGAGGCGACAGCCTATTCCTACGAGCAGTACTTC
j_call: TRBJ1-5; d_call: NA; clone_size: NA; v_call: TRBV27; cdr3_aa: CASSPLGARSNQPQHF; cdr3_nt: TGTGCCAGCAGCCCCTTGGGGGCGCGAAGCAATCAGCCCCAGCATTTT
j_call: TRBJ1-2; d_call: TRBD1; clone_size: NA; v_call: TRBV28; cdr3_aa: CAAGQGSYGYTF; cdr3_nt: TGTGCCGCCGGACAGGGCAGCTATGGCTACACCTTC
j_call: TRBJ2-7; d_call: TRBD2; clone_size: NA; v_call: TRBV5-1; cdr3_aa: CASSLSLAVYEQYF; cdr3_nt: TGCGCCAGCAGCTTGAGCCTAGCGGTCTACGAGCAGTACTTC
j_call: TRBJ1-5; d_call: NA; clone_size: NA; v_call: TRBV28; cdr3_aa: CASLTANQPQHF; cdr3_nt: TGTGCCAGCTTAACGGCCAATCAGCCCCAGCATTTT
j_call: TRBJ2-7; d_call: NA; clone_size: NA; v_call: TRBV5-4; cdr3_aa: CASSLIGQGYEQYF; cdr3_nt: TGTGCCAGCAGCTTGATAGGCCAGGGATACGAGCAGTACTTC
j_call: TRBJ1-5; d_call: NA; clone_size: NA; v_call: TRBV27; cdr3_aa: CASSLAGAGNQPQHF; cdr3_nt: TGTGCCAGCAGTTTAGCAGGGGCTGGCAATCAGCCCCAGCATTTT
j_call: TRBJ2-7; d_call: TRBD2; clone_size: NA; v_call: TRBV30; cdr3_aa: CAWSDGLAGGLYEQYF; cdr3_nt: TGTGCCTGGAGTGACGGACTAGCGGGGGGGCTCTACGAGCAGTACTTC
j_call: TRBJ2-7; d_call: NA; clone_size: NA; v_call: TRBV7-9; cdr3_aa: CASSSPYGASEQYF; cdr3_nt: TGTGCCAGCAGCTCCCCGTATGGGGCAAGCGAGCAGTACTTC
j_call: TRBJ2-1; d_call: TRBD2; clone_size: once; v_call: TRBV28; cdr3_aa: CASSSWRTSSYNEQFF; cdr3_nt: TGTGCCAGCAGTTCTTGGAGGACTAGCTCCTACAATGAGCAGTTCTTC
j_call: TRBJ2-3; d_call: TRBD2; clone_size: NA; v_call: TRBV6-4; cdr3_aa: CASSAFAGGGYTDTQYF; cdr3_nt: TGTGCCAGCAGTGCCTTCGCCGGCGGGGGGTACACAGATACGCAGTATTTT
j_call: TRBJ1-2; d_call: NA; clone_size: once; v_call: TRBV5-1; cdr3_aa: CASSLDGYGYTF; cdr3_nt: TGCGCCAGCAGCTTAGACGGCTATGGCTACACCTTC
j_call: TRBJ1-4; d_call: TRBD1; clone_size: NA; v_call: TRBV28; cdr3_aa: CASSHPGQQNEKLFF; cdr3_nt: TGTGCCAGCAGTCATCCGGGACAGCAAAATGAAAAACTGTTTTTT
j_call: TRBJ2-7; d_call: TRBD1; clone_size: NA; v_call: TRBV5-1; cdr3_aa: CASSLGQGSYEQYF; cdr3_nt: TGCGCCAGCAGCCTGGGACAGGGGAGCTACGAGCAGTACTTC
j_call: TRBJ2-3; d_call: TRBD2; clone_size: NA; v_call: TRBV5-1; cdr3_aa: CASSQGTSATDTQYF; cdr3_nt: TGCGCCAGCAGCCAAGGGACTAGCGCCACAGATACGCAGTATTTT
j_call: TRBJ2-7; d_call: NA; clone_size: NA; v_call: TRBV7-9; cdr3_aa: CASSFGGHYEQYF; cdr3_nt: TGTGCCAGCAGCTTTGGAGGGCACTACGAGCAGTACTTC